The following is a T cell receptor beta chain sequence with its context. It has no known antigen specificity. No quality values exist for individual bases; no much larger clone is one base distant. This entry belongs to a study of T cells in Graves' hyperthyroidism and ophthalmopathy (dated by TCRdb to the late 2010s). General notes on the study: Peripheral blood samples were taken at the time of initial diagnosis, prior to any treatment. Following sampling, methimazole starting at 30 mg daily was given to hyperthyroidism patients, and high-dose intravenous methylprednisolone was given to ophthalmopathy patients. The paper reports TCR Vbeta CDR3 sequencing of over 130 peripheral blood samples: approximately 41 ophthalmopathy, about 75 hyperthyroidism and approximately 17 progressor patients. Whether ophthalmopathy could be predicted prospectively was tested in an independent validation cohort made up of under 20 hyperthyroidism patients plus 17 patients who later progressed to ophthalmopathy. In six Graves' hyperthyroidism patients, the study also compared T-cell repertoires from thyroid tissue with T-cell repertoires from blood. To identify distinguishing TCR V-J signatures, a discovery cohort of 95 to 100 patients was used, comprising some 45 with Graves' ophthalmopathy and around 60 with stable Graves' hyperthyroidism. The approximately 100 discovery patients were randomly divided into training and test sets at a 7:3 ratio.

The TCR beta CDR3 regions were amplified from RNA transcripts. A first-round RT-PCR of the TCR CDR3 used the HTBI primer set with the Qiagen OneStep RT-PCR kit. A second multiplex PCR round built the libraries, followed by size selection and purification. Paired-end sequencing of the libraries was performed with 100 bp reads on an Illumina HiSeq2000. In the paper's pipeline: SOAPnuke was used to process the raw data, with reads discarded if the reads contained adapters or uncalled bases, had a mean Phred below 15, or lacked an exact constant-primer or identifier match. High-quality paired reads were merged with COPE v1.2.5, and unique nucleotide sequences were defined as clonotypes. MiTCR v1.1 was used to align clonotypes to the IMGT TRBV, TRBD and TRBJ reference segments. The analysis was restricted to V-J combinations with a frequency above 0.0001, which together covered just over 99% of the repertoires. A TCS score was defined as the ratio of F50 (clonal expansion) to E x V (chaos), with BLOSUM62-based TCRdist applied between CDR3 peptides within each V-J. Welch's t-statistics and random forest reduced 450 to 600 V-J features to 13, which were used in a naive Bayes classifier (R e1071). The Morisita-Horn index was used to measure how similar the thyroid and blood repertoires were. TCRdb reprocessing: public reads trimmed at Q25 with fastp, clones called with MiXCR, in-frame beta chains kept. Each entry is one CDR3 protein sequence, shown with its most common DNA and genes. What appears here as the V and J calls and clone size reflects TCRdb's work, not the paper's. This sample is represented by 750,000 to 900,000 distinct CDR3 sequences; 35% to 40% of them were singletons. Approximately 8.7% of the sample comes from the top ten.

Overall study results and their limits: No statistical method was used to set the sample size in advance, and investigators knew the group allocation. In validation, the model predicted progression to ophthalmopathy with 60% to 71% sensitivity and 72% to 85% specificity, a median of around 6.6 months before onset. In cross-validation, a model built on a 13 V-J signature told ophthalmopathy apart from stable hyperthyroidism with approximately 90% sensitivity and around 81% specificity, and in testing the same model reached 80%/75%. Blood samples also contained most of the expanded thyroid clonotypes (frequency above 0.001), which suggests that blood repertoires may reflect thyroid immune responses.

V and J lose 5 bases and 1 base, and a span of 9 bases separates them. Taken from cysteine to phenylalanine, the CDR3 has 13 residues. Left in the record is the CDR3 DNA by itself, 39 bases read in frame from the first base. CDR1 and CDR2, per the germline V gene (reference sequence), are SEHNR and FQNEAQ. Stable Graves' hyperthyroidism was defined as no progression to ophthalmopathy during 18 months of follow-up. Hyperthyroidism patients were aged 18 to 65 years and newly diagnosed, with disease duration of less than 2 months. Any patient with an uncontrolled infection, another autoimmune disease, pregnancy or lactation was excluded. Diagnoses were established on the basis of clinical symptoms, serum thyroxine and TRAb, thyroid ultrasound, and orbital computed tomography. PBMCs were isolated from more than 8 ml of fresh peripheral blood by Ficoll-Paque density gradient centrifugation. Total RNA was extracted using Trizol reagent, and RNA quality was assessed on an Agilent 2100 Bioanalyzer.

This receptor was identified in a man younger than 35 with Graves' hyperthyroidism. The chain was built from TRBV7-9 and TRBJ2-7; the D gene lacks a confident call. Sequencing was performed on blood. CDR3 protein: CASSQWVSYEQYF. The sequence in DNA is TGTGCCAGCAGCCAATGGGTTTCCTACGAGCAGTACTTC. Joined to the reference TRBV7-9 and TRBJ2-7 proteins, this CDR3 gives the full variable domain: DTGVSQNPRHKITKRGQNVTFRCDPISEHNRLYWYRQTLGQGPEFLTYFQNEAQLEKSRLLSDRFSAERPKGSFSTLEIQRTEQGDSAMYLCASSQWVSYEQYFGPGTRLTVT.